This T cell receptor beta chain derives from a study of Ad26.COV2.S vaccination and SARS-CoV-2 variants. Study background: Intramuscularly, Ad26.COV2.S was given either once or twice, 56 days apart.

The repertoire was sequenced with immunoSEQ multiplex PCR; TCRdb's copy has only in-frame clones and lacks some. Among more than 400,000 clones, 92% were seen once, and the ten largest hold 1.5% to 2%. As for treatment: some 19 received Ad26.COV2.S at low or high dose, single or two shots; about 5 received placebo; per-sample allocation not given. Collection of the samples took place on day 63 after the first injection of vaccine or placebo. The CDR3 loop spans 14 amino acids. The V end lost 5 bases, the J end lost 0 bases, and 11 bases lay between the germline ends. Germline V gene sequence: CDR1 SGHAT, CDR2 FQNNGV.

The material sequenced was peripheral blood, taken in a trial of Ad26.COV2.S vaccine versus placebo. The rearrangement links TRBV11-2 to TRBJ2-7, with D unresolved. The TCR originated in a person aged 18-65 years who received the Ad26.COV2.S COVID-19 vaccine or a placebo. CDR3 protein: CASSPTLSSYEQYF. For the CDR3, the DNA is TGTGCCAGCAGCCCGACACTGAGCTCCTACGAGCAGTACTTC.